This TCR beta chain comes out of a study of beta chain features in type 1 diabetes. Study-wide findings and caveats: Type 1 diabetes patients had TCRB CDR3s that were shorter (moderately but significantly so) in all four CD4+ subsets.

CDR1 is SEHNR and CDR2 is FQNEAQ in the germline V gene (reference sequence). Trimming removed 3 bases from V and 6 bases from J, with 11 bases in between. CDR3 length: 13 residues. The investigators reverse transcribed all of the isolated RNA, so they sequenced expressed TCRB transcripts. The repertoire was sequenced with immunoSEQ multiplex PCR; TCRdb's copy has only in-frame clones and lacks some. The repertoire holds some 150,000 clones, with around 10% as singletons. As for this clone: No antigen is known for it.

The chain carries TRBV7-9 and TRBJ1-2; D not certain. Material for sequencing was central memory CD4+ T cells from blood. The origin of this receptor is a man aged 18 to 30 in good health. CDR3 DNA sequence: TGTGCCAGCAGCTTTGACTCATCCGATGGCTACACCTTC. Encoded protein: CASSFDSSDGYTF.